The entry below gives a single T cell receptor (beta chain) sequence along with its context. CDR3 length: 15 residues. Trimming took 0 bases from V and 4 from J, leaving 15 bases between them. Looked up from germline, CDR1 is DFQATT and CDR2 is SNEGSKA (reference sequence). The data belong to a study of blood T cells in healthy people across ages. No fewer than 5.5 micrograms of total RNA were isolated from every sample. For the second PCR, which ran for about 7 to 11 cycles, a sample-barcoded 5' primer and a J-beta primer mix were used. Template switching added a 12-random-nucleotide identifier to every cDNA molecule. TCRdb reanalysed the 5' RACE reads using MiXCR and keeps one entry per CDR3 protein. The repertoire consists of hundreds of thousands of distinct CDR3 sequences, with 45% to 70% occurring once and the leading ten covering roughly 26%.

The material sequenced was blood. The V and J genes are TRBV20-1 and TRBJ1-1, with a tentative D call TRBD1 (6 bases). This clonotype was sampled from a middle-aged man in good health. CDR3: CSARDLPGASTEAFF. In DNA, the CDR3 is TGCAGTGCTAGAGATTTACCGGGGGCGAGCACTGAAGCTTTCTTT.